The sequence of this T cell receptor beta chain was determined in a study of T cell repertoires in cytomegalovirus infection. Study-level background: Signatures in public TCR beta sequences pointed to both CMV infection and matching HLA type.

Whole-study findings and limits: The cumulative frequency of public TCR beta families identified carriers of CMV plus the relevant HLA. There were HLA-C-restricted CMV-specific TCR beta clonotypes dominating the ex vivo response.

TCRdb ran MiXCR on the reads and lists one entry per CDR3 protein. The sample lists nearly 650,000 distinct CDR3 sequences, roughly 24% occurring once. Details on this clonotype: The antigen remains unidentified.

The V end was cut by 1 base, the J end by 1 base, with 8 bases between. Germline lookup yields CDR1 SGHTA and CDR2 FQGNSA. The CDR3 totals 14 residues. The source of this sequence is a human donor in good health (CMV status not recorded). Some clones in this sample may be carry-over from other donors' samples. The sequencing sample was made of CD8+ T cells from PBMCs. The chain couples TRBV7-2 to TRBJ2-7; no reliable D call. CDR3 in amino acids: CASSLGARSYEQYV. CDR3 DNA sequence: TGTGCCAGCAGCTTAGGGGCCAGGTCCTACGAGCAGTACGTC.